The present T cell receptor beta chain was sequenced within a study of blood T cell repertoires in COVID-19. Study information: Whether acute or convalescent, the COVID-19 samples came from the United States, Italy and Spain. Nucleic acid was either cDNA or gDNA, and it came from T cells, B-cell-depleted T cells, or PBMCs.

Original data processing: Amplification from reference gene primers served as the basis for estimated nucleated cell counts. Clones were sequenced by immunoSEQ multiplex PCR, and TCRdb holds only the in-frame ones, with some missing. That table furnishes V, J and clone size, whereas the DNA furnished D and trimming. The sample includes approximately 240,000 clones, approximately 90% of them seen just once. This CDR3 is built from 13 residues. Trimming stripped 4 bases from V and 5 bases from J, with 11 bases between. Germline V CDR1 and CDR2: SGHTA, FQGTGA. Cohort assignment relied on participant-reported clinical history.

The sample consisted of PBMCs or T cells enriched from blood (not recorded which). V and J are TRBV7-3 and TRBJ2-5; D call uncertain. The source is a woman in her twenties or thirties with acute COVID-19. Written as DNA, the CDR3 is TGTGCCAGCAGCTCCGTCCCTTCGGAGACCCAGTACTTC. Its protein is CASSSVPSETQYF.